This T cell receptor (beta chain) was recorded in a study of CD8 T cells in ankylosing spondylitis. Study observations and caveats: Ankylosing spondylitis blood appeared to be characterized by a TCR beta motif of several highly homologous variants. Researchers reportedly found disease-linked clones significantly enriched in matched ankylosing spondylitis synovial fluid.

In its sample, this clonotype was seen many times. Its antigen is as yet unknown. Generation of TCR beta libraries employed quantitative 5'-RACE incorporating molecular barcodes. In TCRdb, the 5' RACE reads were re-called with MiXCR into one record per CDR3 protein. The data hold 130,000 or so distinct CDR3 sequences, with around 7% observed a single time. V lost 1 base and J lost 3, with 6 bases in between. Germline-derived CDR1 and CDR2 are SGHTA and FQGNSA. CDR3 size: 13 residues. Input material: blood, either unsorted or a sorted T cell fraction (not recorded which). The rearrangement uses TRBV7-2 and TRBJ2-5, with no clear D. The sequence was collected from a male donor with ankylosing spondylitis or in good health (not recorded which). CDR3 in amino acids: CASSLVVKETQYF. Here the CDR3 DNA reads TGTGCCAGCAGCTTAGTCGTTAAAGAGACCCAGTACTTC.